These 26 T cell receptor beta chains share one sample of origin, sequenced in a study of blood T cells in healthy people across ages. A second PCR of about 6 to 12 cycles used a sample-barcoded 5' primer and a J-beta primer mix. TCRdb itself ran the 5' RACE reads through MiXCR, one entry per CDR3 protein. Of fewer than 800,000 distinct CDR3 sequences listed, under 25% are singletons. Input material: blood. These receptors were obtained from a man between 70 and 80 years old in good health.

The DNA of the CDR3 is TGTGCCAGCAACTCCGGGACAGCCGAGGGGACCCAGTACTTC. It specifies CASNSGTAEGTQYF. This chain links TRBV28 with TRBJ2-5; 7 bases agree with TRBD1. The V gene's germline CDR1 is MDHEN and CDR2 SYDVKM. CDR3 size: 14 residues. J lost 7 bases, V lost 7 bases, and 12 bases had no gene match. The whole variable domain, remainder taken from reference TRBV28 and TRBJ2-5, is DVKVTQSSRYLVKRTGEKVFLECVQDMDHENMFWYRQDPGLGLRLIYFSYDVKMKEKGDIPEGYSVSREKKERFSLILESASTNQTSMYLCASNSGTAEGTQYFGPGTRLLVL.

This clonotype was observed a few times. The rearrangement joins TRBV29-1 to TRBJ2-2; D is unclear. This CDR3 spans 15 amino acids. V lost 0 bases to trimming and J lost 2 bases, with 10 bases between them. Germline values: CDR1 SQVTM, CDR2 ANQGSEA. DNA of the CDR3: TGCAGCGTTGAAGATCGACGGGTAAACACCGGGGAGCTGTTTTTT. It translates to CSVEDRRVNTGELFF.

This clonotype appeared a few times. CDR3 sequence: CASSKSGETQYF. As DNA, the CDR3 is TGTGCCAGCAGTAAGAGCGGGGAGACCCAGTACTTC. The chain joins TRBV11-1 to TRBJ2-5; D may be TRBD2 (6 bases). The length of the CDR3 is 12 residues. Trimming left V 6 bases short and J 5 bases short, with 10 bases between. The germline CDR1 and CDR2 sequences are SGHAT and FQDESV (reference sequence).

The chain combines TRBV20-1 with TRBJ2-5; TRBD1 agrees at 7 bases. CDR1 DFQATT and CDR2 SNEGSKA come from the germline V gene (reference sequence). J was trimmed by 5 bases and V by 0 bases; bases with no gene match: 15. This CDR3 comprises 17 residues. CDR3 sequence reads: CSARDSGVLRGRETQYF. DNA of the CDR3: TGCAGTGCTAGAGATTCCGGCGTTTTGAGGGGGCGGGAGACCCAGTACTTC.

This clonotype has more than one count but fewer than ten. J is TRBJ2-1 and V is TRBV15, with D perhaps given as TRBD1 or TRBD2 (6 bases each). Germline V lookup: CDR1 LNHNV, CDR2 YYDKDF (reference sequence). There are 15 residues in the CDR3. Trimming left V 4 bases short and J 10 bases short, with 20 bases between. CDR3 sequence reads: CATSTNRGENGEQFF. The CDR3 DNA follows: TGTGCCACCAGCACCAATAGGGGGGAGAATGGAGAGCAGTTCTTC.

The gene calls are TRBV20-1 and TRBJ1-4, with D possibly TRBD1 on 6 matching bases. This CDR3 has 15 amino acids. The V end lost 3 bases, the J end lost 6 bases, and 17 bases lay between the germline ends. Germline assignment: CDR1 DFQATT and CDR2 SNEGSKA (reference sequence). Here the CDR3 reads CSARKGQGKDEKLFF. The CDR3 DNA reads as TGCAGTGCTAGGAAGGGCCAGGGGAAGGATGAAAAACTGTTTTTT.

J is TRBJ2-1 and V is TRBV7-3, with 9 bases aligning to TRBD2. V dropped 2 bases and J dropped 2; count of bases not matched to a gene: 7. This CDR3 region has 17 residues. The germline V gene has CDR1 SGHTA and CDR2 FQGTGA. The CDR3 nucleotides are TGTGCCAGCAGCTTACGGTCTAGCGGGGCTCCCTACAATGAGCAGTTCTTC. This encodes CASSLRSSGAPYNEQFF.

J is TRBJ2-7 and V is TRBV7-2; 8 bases are shared with TRBD2. Trimming took 2 bases from V and 7 from J; bases not matched to a gene: 7. The CDR3 is 14 residues long. Germline CDR1 SGHTA, CDR2 FQGNSA. CDR3 sequence reads: CASSLRAGAEEQYF. The CDR3 coding sequence is TGTGCCAGCAGCTTAAGAGCGGGAGCCGAAGAGCAGTACTTC.

The rearrangement uses TRBV5-1 and TRBJ1-1; 7 bases align to TRBD1. J lost 1 base, V lost 4 bases, and 4 bases had no gene match. The CDR3 covers 14 residues. CDR1 and CDR2 from the germline V gene are SGHRS and YFSETQ. Written as DNA, the CDR3 is TGCGCCAGCAGCGCGGGACAGTCGAACACTGAAGCTTTCTTT. Translation: CASSAGQSNTEAFF.

This clonotype was counted many times. The chain has TRBV28 and TRBJ2-7, with TRBD1 matching 7 bases. V gave up 5 bases and J gave up 6 bases; unmatched junction bases: 7. This CDR3 is built from 13 residues. The V gene's germline CDR1 is MDHEN and CDR2 SYDVKM. The CDR3 region has the DNA TGTGCCAGCAGTCTCGACAGGGTGGGCGAGCAGTACTTC. Its protein is CASSLDRVGEQYF.

This clonotype was counted a few times. The chain combines TRBV6-5 with TRBJ1-3, with D possibly TRBD1 on 5 matching bases. The length of the CDR3 is 15 residues. Germline-derived CDR1 and CDR2 are MNHEY and SVGAGI. V lost 0 bases, J lost 2 bases, and 8 bases lay in between. The CDR3 region has the DNA TGTGCCAGCAGTTACTCCCAGGGTCCTGGAAACACCATATATTTT. Encoded protein: CASSYSQGPGNTIYF.

This clonotype came up a few times. The V call is TRBV15, the J call TRBJ2-5; D possibly corresponds to TRBD2 (6 bases). The J call could be wrong; TRBJ2-1 is a better fit for the DNA end. This CDR3 has 15 residues. From germline, CDR1 is LNHNV and CDR2 YYDKDF (reference sequence). The CDR3 nucleotides read TGTGCCACCAGCAGGGCCCCTAGCGTACCGACGCCACAGTTCTTC. Translating it yields CATSRAPSVPTPQFF.

The chain combines TRBV12-3 or TRBV12-4 with TRBJ2-7; 10 bases match TRBD2. The ends lost 2 bases at V and 1 base at J; junction bases unmatched: 5. The CDR3 runs 16 residues. The CDR3 region has the DNA TGTGCCAGCAGTTTAACCCTAGCGGGAGCATCCTACGAGCAGTACTTC. Translated, it gives CASSLTLAGASYEQYF.

CDR3 sequence: CASGFGGSEQYF. In DNA, the CDR3 is TGTGCCAGCGGATTCGGGGGATCCGAGCAGTACTTC. The rearrangement uses TRBV18 and TRBJ2-7; D is possibly TRBD2 (6 bases). CDR1 and CDR2 from the germline V gene are KGHSH and LQKENI. V was pared by 8 bases and J by 6 bases, with 14 bases between. The CDR3 covers 12 residues.

The chain combines TRBV28 with TRBJ2-7; 10 positions match TRBD1. CDR1 is MDHEN and CDR2 is SYDVKM in the germline V gene. The CDR3 has 16 amino acids. V trimming: 5 bases; J trimming: 5 bases; junction bases outside the gene matches: 12. The CDR3 DNA is TGTGCCAGCAGTCAATTTAAAGGGACAGGGGTAAACGAGCAGTACTTC. It is translated as CASSQFKGTGVNEQYF.

V and J are TRBV29-1 and TRBJ2-5; TRBD2 is a possible D gene (5 bases). This CDR3 has 12 amino acids. Trimming pared 4 bases from V and 4 bases from J, leaving 10 bases between. Germline V gene lookup returns CDR1 SQVTM and CDR2 ANQGSEA. The CDR3 spells CSVGAEAETQYF. DNA of the CDR3: TGCAGCGTTGGTGCGGAGGCAGAGACCCAGTACTTC.

The CDR3 here is CATSVTSGIPDTQYF. The CDR3 region has the DNA TGTGCCACCAGTGTGACTAGCGGGATCCCAGATACGCAGTATTTT. The chain links TRBV24-1 to TRBJ2-3; 11 bases map to TRBD2. The CDR3 is 15 amino acids. V lost 5 bases and J lost 4; bases outside the gene matches: 4. Germline-derived CDR1 and CDR2 are KGHDR and SFDVKD.

The chain carries TRBV28 and TRBJ2-7, with D possibly matching TRBD1 (6 bases). V dropped 5 bases and J dropped 4 bases, with 9 bases sitting between them. The CDR3 is 12 amino acids. Germline values: CDR1 MDHEN, CDR2 SYDVKM. The CDR3 here is CASSITGYEQYF. CDR3 nucleotide sequence: TGTGCCAGCAGTATCACAGGGTACGAGCAGTACTTC.

The chain links TRBV7-8 to TRBJ2-7; 7 nucleotides align to TRBD2. V shed 1 base, J shed 5 bases, and the junction held 5 bases outside the gene matches. The germline V gene has CDR1 SGHVS and CDR2 FQNEAQ. The CDR3 covers 14 residues. The CDR3, as DNA: TGTGCCAGCAGCTTAGAGCGCGGGAGTGACGAGCAGTACTTC. This translates into CASSLERGSDEQYF.

This clonotype was detected only a few times. The rearrangement links TRBV10-3 to TRBJ2-2; the match to TRBD1 covers 7 bases. V lost 8 bases, J lost 5 bases, and 8 bases stayed unmatched. The CDR3 extends over 14 amino acids. Looked up from germline, CDR1 is ENHRY and CDR2 is SYGVKD. CDR3 sequence reads: CAISRDSLTGELFF. The CDR3 DNA reads TGTGCCATCTCTCGGGACAGCCTGACCGGGGAGCTGTTTTTT.

This clonotype was observed at least ten times. J is TRBJ2-4 and V is TRBV11-1; 8 positions agree with TRBD1. The CDR3 is 14 amino acids. Germline trimming cut 5 bases from V and 3 bases from J; bases unmatched to any gene: 3. Germline values: CDR1 SGHAT, CDR2 FQDESV (reference sequence). CDR3 nucleotides: TGTGCCAGCAGCCCGGACAGGGTCAAAAACATTCAGTACTTC. Translated: CASSPDRVKNIQYF.

This clonotype was detected a few times. The gene calls are TRBV20-1 and TRBJ2-3; D may be TRBD2 (6 bases). The CDR3 has 14 amino acids. Germline CDR1 DFQATT, CDR2 SNEGSKA (reference sequence). V lost 4 bases, J lost 0 bases, and 11 bases lay in between. CDR3 sequence reads: CSATQRASTDTQYF. DNA for the CDR3: TGCAGTGCTACCCAGCGGGCAAGCACAGATACGCAGTATTTT.

In this sample, this clonotype turned up many times. DNA of the CDR3: TGCAGCGTTGGAAAAGGGGGCGCGGATGAGACCCAGTACTTC. Amino acid sequence: CSVGKGGADETQYF. V gene TRBV29-1 combines with J gene TRBJ2-5; 7 bases are shared with TRBD1. The germline gives CDR1 SQVTM, CDR2 ANQGSEA. Trimming at V came to 4 bases and at J to 5 bases, leaving 10 bases not matched to a gene. This CDR3 comprises 14 residues.

The chain recombines TRBV6-5 with TRBJ1-1; 7 bases agree with TRBD1. The V and J ends lost 7 bases and 1 base, in that order; junction bases with no gene match: 6. Germline CDR1 reads MNHEY; CDR2 reads SVGAGI. The CDR3 extends over 14 amino acids. Written as DNA, the CDR3 is TGTGCCAGCAAGGCCGGGACAGCGAACACTGAAGCTTTCTTT. Amino acids: CASKAGTANTEAFF.

As to this clonotype: This may arise from a read error, as a much more abundant clone is one base away. The genes are TRBV27 and TRBJ2-3, with D hard to call. The germline V gene has CDR1 MNHEY and CDR2 SMNVEV (reference sequence). The length of the CDR3 is 15 residues. Trimming shortened V by 4 bases and J by 0 bases, and 11 bases separated the two germline ends. This CDR3 is CASSSPRGSTDTQYF. In DNA form, the CDR3 reads TGTGCCAGCAGTTCCCCCAGAGGAAGCACAGATACGCAGTATTTT.

This clonotype was recorded at least ten times. The V gene is TRBV12-3 or TRBV12-4, the J gene TRBJ2-7, with TRBD2 matching 12 bases. V lost 7 bases to trimming and J lost 3 bases; unmatched junction nucleotides: 7. The CDR3 loop spans 15 amino acids. The CDR3 DNA is TGTGCCAGCAATAACGGACTAGCGGGATTCTACGAGCAGTACTTC. As protein: CASNNGLAGFYEQYF.